This entry concerns a single T cell receptor (beta chain). Its target is not known. Sequencing was preceded by expansion of antigen-specific CD4+ T cells with viral peptide pools in the ViraFEST assay. CD4+ T cells were isolated after around 9 days of culture. Vaccinated recipients, who were negative for nucleocapsid antibodies, had no history of SARS-CoV-2 infection. Only in-frame clones appear in the TCRdb table, and some are missing; sequencing was by immunoSEQ multiplex PCR. The table lists 8,700 or so clones, under 85% of them singletons. Germline CDR1 and CDR2: KGHSH and LQKENI. CDR3 length: 13 residues. V lost 4 bases and J lost 3; bases outside the gene matches: 2. This specimen belongs to a study of vaccination effects on CD4 cells after COVID-19. Background on the study: Each person got two doses of an mRNA SARS-CoV-2 vaccine, BNT162b2 or mRNA-1273.

This TCR came from a human donor who received a COVID-19 vaccine. The chain employs TRBV18 and TRBJ1-2; 7 bases map to TRBD1. The sequencing here drew on CD4+ T cells from PBMCs cultured with HCoV-229E spike peptides, taken before COVID-19 vaccination. This CDR3 reads CASSRQGDYGYTF. CDR3 coding DNA: TGTGCCAGCTCACGTCAGGGGGACTATGGCTACACCTTC.